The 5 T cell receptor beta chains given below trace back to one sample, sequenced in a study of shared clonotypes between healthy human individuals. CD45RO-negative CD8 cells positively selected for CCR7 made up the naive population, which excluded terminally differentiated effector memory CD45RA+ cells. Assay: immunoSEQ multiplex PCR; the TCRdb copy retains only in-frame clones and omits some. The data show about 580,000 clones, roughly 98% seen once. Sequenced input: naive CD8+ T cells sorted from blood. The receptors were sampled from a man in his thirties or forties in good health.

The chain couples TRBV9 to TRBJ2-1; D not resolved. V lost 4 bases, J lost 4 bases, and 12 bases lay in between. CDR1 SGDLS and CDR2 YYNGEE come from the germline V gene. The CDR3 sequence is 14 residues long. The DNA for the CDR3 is TGTGCCAGCAGCCCCGCGGTCCCATACAATGAGCAGTTCTTC. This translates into CASSPAVPYNEQFF.

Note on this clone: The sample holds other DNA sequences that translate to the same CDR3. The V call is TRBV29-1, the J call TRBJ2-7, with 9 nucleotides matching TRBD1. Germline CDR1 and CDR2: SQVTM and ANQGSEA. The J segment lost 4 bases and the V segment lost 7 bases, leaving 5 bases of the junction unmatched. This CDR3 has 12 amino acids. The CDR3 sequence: CSAGTGLYEQYF. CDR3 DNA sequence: TGCAGCGCCGGGACAGGGCTATACGAGCAGTACTTC.

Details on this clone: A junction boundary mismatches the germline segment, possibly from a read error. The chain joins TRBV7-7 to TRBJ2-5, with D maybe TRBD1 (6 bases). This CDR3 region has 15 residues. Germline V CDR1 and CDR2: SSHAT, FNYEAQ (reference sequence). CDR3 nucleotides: TGTGCTAGCAGCTTTAGTCCCGGGACAAAAGAGACCCAGTACTTC. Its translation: CASSFSPGTKETQYF.

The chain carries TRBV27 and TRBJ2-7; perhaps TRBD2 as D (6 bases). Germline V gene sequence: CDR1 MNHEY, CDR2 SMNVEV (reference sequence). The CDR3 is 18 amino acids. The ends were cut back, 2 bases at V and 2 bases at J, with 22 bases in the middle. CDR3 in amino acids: CASSLLGSGVLPTYEQYF. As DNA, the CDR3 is TGTGCCAGCAGTTTACTCGGTTCGGGGGTTCTACCGACCTACGAGCAGTACTTC.

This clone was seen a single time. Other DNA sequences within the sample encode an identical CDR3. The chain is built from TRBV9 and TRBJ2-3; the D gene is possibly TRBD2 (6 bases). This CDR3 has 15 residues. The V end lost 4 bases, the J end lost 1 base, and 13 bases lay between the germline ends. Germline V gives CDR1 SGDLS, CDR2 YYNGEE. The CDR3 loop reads CASSPGGGGTDTQYF. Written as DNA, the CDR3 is TGTGCCAGCAGCCCAGGTGGCGGGGGCACAGATACGCAGTATTTT.